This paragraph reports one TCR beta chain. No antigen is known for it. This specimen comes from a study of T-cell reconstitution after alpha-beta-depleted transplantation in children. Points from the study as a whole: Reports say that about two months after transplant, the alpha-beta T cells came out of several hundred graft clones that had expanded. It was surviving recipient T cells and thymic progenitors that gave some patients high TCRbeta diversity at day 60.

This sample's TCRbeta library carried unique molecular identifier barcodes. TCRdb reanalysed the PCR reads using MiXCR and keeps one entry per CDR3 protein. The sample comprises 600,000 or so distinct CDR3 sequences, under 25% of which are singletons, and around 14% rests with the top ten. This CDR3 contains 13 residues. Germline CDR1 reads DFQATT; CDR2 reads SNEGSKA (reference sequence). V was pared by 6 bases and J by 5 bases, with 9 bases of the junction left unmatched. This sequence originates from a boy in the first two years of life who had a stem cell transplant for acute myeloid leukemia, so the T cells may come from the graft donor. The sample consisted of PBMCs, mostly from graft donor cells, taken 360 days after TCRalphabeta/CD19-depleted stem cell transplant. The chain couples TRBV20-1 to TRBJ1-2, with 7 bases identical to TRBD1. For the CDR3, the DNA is TGCAGTGCGAGGGACAGCTGGAGGTATGGCTACACCTTC. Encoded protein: CSARDSWRYGYTF.